The 12 T cell receptor beta chains presented below share a single source sample, sequenced in a study of response to subunit inactivated influenza vaccine. TCRdb reanalysed the RT-PCR reads using MiXCR and keeps one entry per CDR3 protein. The sample records 500,000 to 600,000 distinct CDR3 sequences, about 15% being singletons. This specimen consisted of CD4+ T cells sorted from PBMCs, obtained less than 30 months after vaccination. These receptors were obtained from a man aged 50 to 75 who received an inactivated influenza vaccine.

This clonotype occurred a few times. The chain couples TRBV7-9 to TRBJ1-1; D not certain. CDR1 is SEHNR and CDR2 is FQNEAQ in the germline V gene (reference sequence). Trimming shortened V by 4 bases and J by 6 bases, and 12 bases separated the two germline ends. This CDR3 has 13 residues. In DNA, the CDR3 is TGTGCCAGCAGCTCTGACGCGGCAGCTGAAGCTTTCTTT. This gives the protein CASSSDAAAEAFF. Looking up the rest from reference TRBV7-9 and TRBJ1-1 gives the full variable domain: DTGVSQNPRHKITKRGQNVTFRCDPISEHNRLYWYRQTLGQGPEFLTYFQNEAQLEKSRLLSDRFSAERPKGSFSTLEIQRTEQGDSAMYLCASSSDAAAEAFFGQGTRLTVV.

The chain recombines TRBV7-2 with TRBJ2-2, with D possibly being TRBD2 (6 bases). Germline CDR1 and CDR2: SGHTA and FQGNSA. Trimming removed 4 bases at V and 3 bases at J, with 9 bases between. The CDR3 contains 14 residues. CDR3 sequence: CASSWDFHTGELFF. DNA for the CDR3: TGTGCCAGCAGCTGGGACTTTCACACCGGGGAGCTGTTTTTT. The full variable domain, with the rest looked up from reference TRBV7-2 and TRBJ2-2, is GAGVSQSPSNKVTEKGKDVELRCDPISGHTALYWYRQSLGQGLEFLIYFQGNSAPDKSGLPSDRFSAERTGGSVSTLTIQRTQQEDSAVYLCASSWDFHTGELFFGEGSRLTVL.

This chain joins TRBV28 and TRBJ2-7; D remains unclear. Germline V gene data show CDR1 as MDHEN and CDR2 as SYDVKM. The CDR3 totals 15 residues. The germline V and J ends were trimmed by 2 bases and 0 bases, with 11 bases remaining between them. The CDR3 DNA is TGTGCCAGCAGTTTACGGCCCGGCAGCTCCTACGAGCAGTACTTC. Translation gives CASSLRPGSSYEQYF.

This clonotype was seen more than once but under ten times. The genes are TRBV7-3 and TRBJ1-3; D perhaps matches TRBD1 (5 bases). Trimming removed 2 bases at V and 0 bases at J, with 14 bases between. The CDR3 extends over 17 amino acids. In germline, CDR1 is SGHTA, CDR2 FQGTGA. Here the CDR3 reads CASSLAGQGISGNTIYF. Here the CDR3 DNA reads TGTGCCAGCAGCTTAGCCGGGCAGGGAATCTCTGGAAACACCATATATTTT.

The chain carries TRBV6-1 and TRBJ2-7; a possible D gene is TRBD1 (6 bases). The CDR3 loop spans 16 amino acids. Germline V CDR1 and CDR2: MNHNS, SASEGT. The V end lost 5 bases, the J end lost 5 bases, and 22 bases lay between the germline ends. CDR3: CASSRNNQQGWHEQYF. DNA for the CDR3: TGTGCCAGCAGTAGGAATAACCAACAGGGTTGGCACGAGCAGTACTTC.

This clonotype was found a few times. The chain couples TRBV5-1 to TRBJ2-7, with 11 bases lining up with TRBD2. CDR3 length: 16 amino acids. Germline trimming cut 4 bases from V and 4 bases from J; bases unmatched to any gene: 10. In germline, CDR1 is SGHRS, CDR2 YFSETQ. CDR3 residues: CASSTGTSGFSYEQYF. The CDR3 bases are TGCGCCAGCAGCACCGGGACTAGCGGATTTAGTTACGAGCAGTACTTC.

V is TRBV18 and J is TRBJ2-5; 9 bases line up with TRBD2. Germline V gene sequence: CDR1 KGHSH, CDR2 LQKENI. This CDR3 comprises 14 residues. J gave up 5 bases and V 4 bases, and 5 bases lay outside the gene matches. CDR3 loop: CASSLAGVMETQYF. The CDR3 DNA sequence: TGTGCCAGCTCACTAGCGGGGGTCATGGAGACCCAGTACTTC. Using reference TRBV18 and TRBJ2-5 for the parts outside the CDR3, the full variable domain is NAGVMQNPRHLVRRRGQEARLRCSPMKGHSHVYWYRQLPEEGLKFMVYLQKENIIDESGMPKERFSAEFPKEGPSILRIQQVVRGDSAAYFCASSLAGVMETQYFGPGTRLLVL.

The chain employs TRBV12-3 or TRBV12-4 and TRBJ2-3; unclear D gene. The length of the CDR3 is 12 residues. V lost 7 bases, J lost 6 bases, and 11 bases lay in between. CDR3 in DNA: TGTGCCAGCAACCCAGGTTTGGATACGCAGTATTTT. It codes for CASNPGLDTQYF.

Turning to this clonotype: One end of the junction varies from germline; a read error may be responsible. The chain carries TRBV7-7 and TRBJ2-5, with 11 bases identical to TRBD2. The CDR3 covers 16 residues. The germline V gene has CDR1 SSHAT and CDR2 FNYEAQ (reference sequence). The CDR3 nucleotides read TGTGCTAGCAGCCGGATAACTAGCGGGGGTTCAGAGGCCCAGTACTTC. Its translation is CASSRITSGGSEAQYF.

J is TRBJ2-7 and V is TRBV6-2 or TRBV6-3, with D perhaps TRBD1 (6 bases). In germline, CDR1 is MNHEY, CDR2 SVGEGT. The CDR3 has 15 amino acids. V was trimmed by 0 bases and J by 2 bases, leaving 11 bases between them. CDR3 loop: CASSYSRTDTYEQYF. The CDR3, as DNA: TGTGCCAGCAGTTACTCCAGGACAGATACCTACGAGCAGTACTTC.

This clonotype was observed a handful of times. The chain recombines TRBV7-2 with TRBJ2-5; TRBD2 matches 9 bases. The germline CDR1 and CDR2 sequences are SGHTA and FQGNSA. The J segment lost 10 bases and the V segment lost 5 bases, leaving 14 bases of the junction unmatched. The CDR3 consists of 15 residues. The CDR3 region is CASSPAGTSNGVQYF. The CDR3, as DNA: TGTGCCAGCAGCCCCGCTGGGACTAGCAACGGTGTCCAGTACTTC.

This chain links TRBV15 with TRBJ2-1; 8 bases are shared with TRBD2. CDR1 and CDR2 from the germline V gene are LNHNV and YYDKDF (reference sequence). Germline trimming cut 4 bases from V and 2 bases from J; bases unmatched to any gene: 4. The CDR3 length is 15 residues. The CDR3 here is CATSTRSGAYNEQFF. The CDR3 DNA reads TGTGCCACCAGCACCCGTAGCGGGGCCTACAATGAGCAGTTCTTC. Using reference TRBV15 and TRBJ2-1 for the parts outside the CDR3, the full variable domain is DAMVIQNPRYQVTQFGKPVTLSCSQTLNHNVMYWYQQKSSQAPKLLFHYYDKDFNNEADTPDNFQSRRPNTSFCFLDIRSPGLGDTAMYLCATSTRSGAYNEQFFGPGTRLTVL.